Following are 16 T cell receptor beta chains from one sample sequenced in a study of T cells in Graves' hyperthyroidism and ophthalmopathy. Amplification of TCR beta CDR3 regions used RNA as the template. Primed by the HTBI set, a first-round RT-PCR was run on the TCR CDR3. MiXCR, run by TCRdb on the multiplex PCR reads, gives a single entry per CDR3 protein. The table lists approximately 710,000 distinct CDR3 sequences, around 15% of them singletons. The material sequenced was blood. All receptors come from a man aged 45 to 65 with Graves' hyperthyroidism.

This clonotype was detected ten times or more. V usage is TRBV2 and J usage is TRBJ1-3, with D perhaps matching TRBD1 (5 bases). This CDR3 is built from 16 residues. With 5 bases removed from V and 0 bases from J, the gap between germline ends came to 14 bases. In germline, CDR1 is SNHLY, CDR2 FYNNEI. CDR3: CASSNPDMASGNTIYF. The DNA for the CDR3 is TGTGCCAGCAGTAACCCGGACATGGCCTCTGGAAACACCATATATTTT. Together with reference TRBV2 and TRBJ1-3, the CDR3 gives the full variable domain: EPEVTQTPSHQVTQMGQEVILRCVPISNHLYFYWYRQILGQKVEFLVSFYNNEISEKSEIFDDQFSVERPDGSNFTLKIRSTKLEDSAMYFCASSNPDMASGNTIYFGEGSWLTVV.

This clonotype has at least ten counts. The chain links TRBV9 to TRBJ2-5; TRBD2 might be the D (5 bases). Germline assignment: CDR1 SGDLS and CDR2 YYNGEE. CDR3 length: 13 amino acids. V lost 2 bases and J 5 bases, leaving 10 bases between the germline ends. The CDR3 bases are TGTGCCAGCAGCGTGCGGGTTGACGAGACCCAGTACTTC. Its protein is CASSVRVDETQYF.

V is TRBV19 and J is TRBJ1-1, with a weak D call TRBD1 (5 bases). Per germline, CDR1 LNHDA and CDR2 SQIVND (reference sequence). The germline V and J ends were trimmed by 4 bases and 1 base, with 13 bases remaining between them. The CDR3 spans 15 residues. The DNA for the CDR3 is TGTGCCAGTAGTAGAGGACGGGGGAAGAACACTGAAGCTTTCTTT. Protein product: CASSRGRGKNTEAFF.

This clonotype was seen repeatedly, ten times or more. The chain joins TRBV10-3 to TRBJ2-2, with unresolved D. Germline V gives CDR1 ENHRY, CDR2 SYGVKD. This CDR3 region has 14 residues. V was shortened by 0 bases and J by 1 base, with 3 bases between the two germline ends. CDR3 in DNA: TGTGCCATCAGTGAGTCTTGGAACACCGGGGAGCTGTTTTTT. Its protein product is CAISESWNTGELFF.

This clonotype was observed at least ten times. This chain uses TRBV6-2 or TRBV6-3 with TRBJ1-5, with 8 bases identical to TRBD1. Trimming removed 6 bases from V and 11 bases from J; junction bases left unmatched: 12. The CDR3 is 14 amino acids. Germline loops: CDR1 MNHEY, CDR2 SVGEGT. CDR3: CASSSDRVGRTQHF. The CDR3 region has the DNA TGTGCCAGCAGCTCGGACAGGGTGGGCCGGACCCAGCATTTT.

In its sample, this clonotype was seen many times. The rearrangement joins TRBV6-5 to TRBJ2-5; D is perhaps TRBD2 (6 bases). The length of the CDR3 is 12 residues. With 2 bases removed from V and 9 bases from J, the gap between germline ends came to 10 bases. From germline, CDR1 is MNHEY and CDR2 SVGAGI. CDR3 loop: CASSYPSGAQYF. DNA for the CDR3: TGTGCCAGCAGTTACCCGTCGGGGGCCCAGTACTTC.

In the case of this clonotype: This may be a read error: a much more frequent sequence differs by one nucleotide. The genes are TRBV7-2 and TRBJ2-7; possibly TRBD1 or TRBD2 for D (6 bases each). The CDR3 is 15 residues long. Germline CDR1 SGHTA, CDR2 FQGNSA. CDR3 residues: CASSLRGDSTYGQYF. The CDR3, as DNA: TGTGCCAGCAGCTTAAGGGGGGACTCCACCTACGGGCAGTACTTC.

The chain recombines TRBV9 with TRBJ1-4, with D uncertain. The CDR3 loop spans 15 amino acids. In germline, CDR1 is SGDLS, CDR2 YYNGEE. Between the trimmed V and J ends, which lost 3 bases and 0 bases, there was a span of 9 bases. CDR3 sequence: CASSASLATNEKLFF. CDR3 nucleotides: TGTGCCAGCAGCGCTAGTCTTGCAACTAATGAAAAACTGTTTTTT.

The chain has TRBV7-9 and TRBJ1-3, with 10 bases fitting TRBD1. Germline CDR1 is SEHNR and CDR2 is FQNEAQ (reference sequence). CDR3 length equals 15 residues. Unmatched junction bases numbered 4, after V lost 5 bases and J lost 3 bases. As DNA, the CDR3 is TGTGCCAGCAGCACGGACAGGGGGAGTGGAAACACCATATATTTT. Translating gives CASSTDRGSGNTIYF.

The chain uses TRBV6-5 and TRBJ2-7, with D perhaps TRBD2 (6 bases). Trimming pared 2 bases from V and 0 bases from J, leaving 35 bases between. CDR1 MNHEY and CDR2 SVGAGI come from the germline V gene. This CDR3 contains 23 residues. The CDR3 spells CASSYPGWVTSASSDYPSYEQYF. CDR3 DNA sequence: TGTGCCAGCAGTTACCCTGGATGGGTCACCTCCGCATCTAGCGACTATCCCTCCTACGAGCAGTACTTC.

This clonotype was counted ten times or more. At one end the junction does not follow the germline gene, possibly because of a read error. The gene calls are TRBV5-4 and TRBJ2-7, with 7 bases matching TRBD2. The CDR3 spans 14 residues. Per germline, CDR1 SGHNT and CDR2 YYREEE (reference sequence). The CDR3 sequence is CASSRGGSSHEQYF. CDR3 DNA sequence: TGTGCCAGCAGTCGGGGCGGGAGCTCCCACGAGCAGTACTTC.

This clonotype was picked up many times. The V call is TRBV28, the J call TRBJ1-5, with D possibly TRBD1 on 5 matching bases. The V end lost 7 bases, the J end lost 1 base, and 14 bases lay between the germline ends. CDR1 and CDR2 (germline): MDHEN, SYDVKM. The CDR3 totals 15 residues. CDR3 in DNA: TGTGCCAGCATTTACGGGGGATTCAGCAATCAGCCCCAGCATTTT. Protein product: CASIYGGFSNQPQHF.

This clonotype was counted ten times or more. The chain carries TRBV14 and TRBJ2-1, with 7 bases lining up with TRBD1. Per the germline V gene, CDR1 is SGHDN and CDR2 is FVKESK. J lost 0 bases, V lost 6 bases, and 8 bases had no gene match. This CDR3 region has 16 residues. CDR3 sequence: CASSCLGQSSYNEQFF. The CDR3 DNA reads TGTGCCAGCAGTTGCCTGGGACAGTCCTCCTACAATGAGCAGTTCTTC.

V usage is TRBV4-1 and J usage is TRBJ2-7; no firm D call. This CDR3 is 14 amino acids long. From germline, CDR1 is MGHRA and CDR2 YSYEKL. V was cut by 3 bases and J by 6 bases, with 15 bases left in between. The CDR3 sequence: CASSHWPLWREQYF. The CDR3 bases are TGCGCCAGCAGCCACTGGCCTCTCTGGCGCGAGCAGTACTTC.

This chain connects TRBV6-2 or TRBV6-3 to TRBJ2-7, with TRBD2 matching over 8 bases. This CDR3 has 15 residues. Trimming cost V 2 bases and J 4 bases; bases outside gene matches: 7. In germline, CDR1 is MNHEY, CDR2 SVGEGT. The CDR3 is CASSYRGRPPYEQYF. The CDR3 nucleotides read TGTGCCAGCAGTTACCGCGGGAGGCCTCCTTACGAGCAGTACTTC.

This clonotype was detected only a few times. The V gene is TRBV10-1, the J gene TRBJ1-2; D gene uncertain. In germline, CDR1 is WNHNN, CDR2 SYGVQD (reference sequence). The CDR3 spans 12 residues. Deletions cut 4 bases from V and 5 bases from J, with 8 bases between. In DNA, the CDR3 is TGCGCCAGCAGTGGGACGTTGTATGGCTACACCTTC. This codes for CASSGTLYGYTF.